A selection of T cell receptor beta chains follows, all from one sample in a study of shared clonotypes between healthy human individuals. Profiling relied on immunoSEQ multiplex PCR, and the TCRdb table lists in-frame clones only, not all of them. The data hold approximately 590,000 clones, with 95% observed a single time. Sequencing input: naive CD8+ T cells sorted from blood. Receptors originate from a woman aged 30 to 39 in good health. CDR3s include the opening cysteine and the closing phenylalanine or tryptophan. The D gene is left open where the match is weak. Rows may omit the clone size; those that give it use once, few, many or a size class.

TRBJ2-7,TRBV28,TRBD1,NA,TGTGCCAGCAGTTTATTAAGGACAGGGTACGAGCAGTACTTC,CASSLLRTGYEQYF
TRBJ2-1,TRBV29-1,TRBD2,NA,TGCAGCGTTGACGGGACTAGCTTTGGCGATGAGCAGTTCTTC,CSVDGTSFGDEQFF
TRBJ2-3,TRBV4-1,TRBD2,NA,TGCGCCAGCAGCCTAGCGGGAGAGGCTTATAGCACAGATACGCAGTATTTT,CASSLAGEAYSTDTQYF
TRBJ1-3,TRBV4-1,NA,NA,TGCGCCAGCAGCCAGACATATTATAACGTCCTCTCTGGAAACACCATATATTTT,CASSQTYYNVLSGNTIYF
TRBJ1-2,TRBV27,NA,NA,TGTGCCAGCAGTTTTCTCAGGGGTCCGGGCACAGTTGGCTACACCTTC,CASSFLRGPGTVGYTF
TRBJ2-7,TRBV28,NA,NA,TGTGCCAGCAGTTTATTTGGCCAACCGGTGCTCCAGCAGTACTTC,CASSLFGQPVLQQYF
TRBJ2-7,TRBV27,TRBD2,NA,TGTGCCAGCAGTCCTGCGACTAGCGGGATGTCGCAGTACTTC,CASSPATSGMSQYF
TRBJ1-1,TRBV27,NA,NA,TGTGCCAGCAGTTTGAGTCGGAACACTGAAGCTTTCTTT,CASSLSRNTEAFF
TRBJ1-4,TRBV7-6,NA,NA,TGTGCCAGCAGCTCGCGACAAGCCCTTAATGAAAAACTGTTTTTT,CASSSRQALNEKLFF
TRBJ2-1,TRBV14,TRBD2,NA,TGTGCCAGCAGCCAAGATTTGCAAGGACTAGCGGGAGTGTACAATGAGCAGTTCTTC,CASSQDLQGLAGVYNEQFF
TRBJ2-2,TRBV6-5,NA,NA,TGTGCCAGCAGTTACTCCAATTCCGGGGAGCTGTTTTTT,CASSYSNSGELFF
TRBJ2-1,TRBV15,NA,NA,TGTGCCACTTCACCCCTGGAGAGTTCTGAGCAGTTCTTC,CATSPLESSEQFF
TRBJ1-2,TRBV25-1,NA,NA,TGTGCCAGCAGTTGGGGCGCGCAGGGTTATGGCTACACCTTC,CASSWGAQGYGYTF
TRBJ2-1,TRBV27,NA,NA,TGTGCCAGCAGTTTTGGGGGATACAATGAGCAGTTCTTC,CASSFGGYNEQFF
TRBJ2-7,TRBV11-2,NA,once,TGTGCCAGCAGCTTGGGAGTCGGCACCGAGCAGTACTTC,CASSLGVGTEQYF
TRBJ1-4,TRBV15,NA,NA,TGTGCCACCAGCTCGCGCCGGGTCGGAGGTGAAAAACTGTTTTTT,CATSSRRVGGEKLFF
TRBJ2-7,TRBV7-9,TRBD2,once,TGTGCCAGCAGTTCCGGGACTAGCGGGAGCCCTGGATACGAGCAGTACTTC,CASSSGTSGSPGYEQYF
TRBJ2-3,TRBV13,TRBD2,NA,TGTGCCAGCAGCCCCGCCGGACTAGCAGGAGATACGCAGTATTTT,CASSPAGLAGDTQYF
TRBJ1-1,TRBV5-1,NA,NA,TGCGCCAGCAGCTTGTATCGGAACACTGAAGCTTTCTTT,CASSLYRNTEAFF
TRBJ2-2,TRBV27,NA,NA,TGTGCCAGCAGTCCACATCCGGGACGGGAGAACACCGGGGAGCTGTTTTTT,CASSPHPGRENTGELFF
TRBJ2-7,TRBV7-9,TRBD2,NA,TGTGCCAGCAGCCCGACCGCGGGAGGGCGCTCCTACGAGCAGTACTTC,CASSPTAGGRSYEQYF
TRBJ2-7,TRBV5-5,NA,NA,TGTGCCAGCAGCAAAGACAGCTACGAGCAGTACTTC,CASSKDSYEQYF
TRBJ2-7,TRBV5-4,NA,NA,TGTGCCAGCGGATGGGACTCGATACCCTACGAGCAGTACTTC,CASGWDSIPYEQYF
TRBJ2-7,TRBV2,NA,NA,TGTGCCAGCAGTGACCCGACCGTTAGCCCCTACGAGCAGTACTTC,CASSDPTVSPYEQYF
TRBJ2-7,TRBV7-3,NA,NA,TGTGCCAGCAGCTTAGACTTGGGCGAGCAGTACTTC,CASSLDLGEQYF
TRBJ2-7,TRBV7-8,NA,NA,TGTGCCAGCAGCCCAGGGGGGGGCAGGGGGCCCTACGAGCAGTACTTC,CASSPGGGRGPYEQYF
TRBJ2-7,TRBV7-9,NA,NA,TGTGCCAGCAGCCGAACCGGGACGGGACCTTACGAGCAGTACTTC,CASSRTGTGPYEQYF
TRBJ1-1,TRBV27,NA,few,TGTGCCAGCAGTTTATGGGGGGGGAACACTGAAGCTTTCTTT,CASSLWGGNTEAFF